These T cell receptor beta chains were read from a single sample in a study of blood T cells in healthy people across ages. TCRdb reprocessed the 5' RACE reads via MiXCR and lists one record per CDR3 protein. The profile covers about a million distinct CDR3 sequences, with roughly half appearing a single time and 20% to 25% taken by the ten largest. Sequencing used blood. Receptors originate from a woman aged 55-69 years in good health. Each CDR3 is given with its conserved first and last residue. Fields, in order: D gene, V gene, J gene, clone size, CDR3 DNA, CDR3 protein. A D gene is named only where the DNA matches it firmly. Rows may omit the clone size; those that give it use once, few, many or a size class.

NA,TRBV7-2,TRBJ2-7,NA,TGTGCCAGCAGCAAACAGGGGGGGATAGTCGAGCAGTACTTC,CASSKQGGIVEQYF
NA,TRBV29-1,TRBJ2-3,few,TGCAGCGTTGAAGGTCTTCCGGAGGGCACAGATACGCAGTATTTT,CSVEGLPEGTDTQYF
TRBD1,TRBV2,TRBJ2-1,NA,TGTGCCAGCACCGGGGACAGACGGACCTGGCAGTTCTTC,CASTGDRRTWQFF
NA,TRBV7-3,TRBJ1-6,once,TGTGCCAGCAGCACAACACGGAATTCACCCCTCCACTTT,CASSTTRNSPLHF
TRBD1,TRBV20-1,TRBJ2-7,NA,TGCAGTGCTAGCCGAAGGGGACAGGGGGACGCCTACGAGCAGTACTTC,CSASRRGQGDAYEQYF
TRBD2,TRBV5-5,TRBJ2-2,NA,TGTGCCAGCAGACGAGCGGGAGGGCCGTCCGGGGAGCTGTTTTTT,CASRRAGGPSGELFF
NA,TRBV28,TRBJ2-4,NA,TGTGCCAGCAGTTCAACCGGGACAGCCAAAAACATTCAGTACTTC,CASSSTGTAKNIQYF
NA,TRBV20-1,TRBJ2-5,NA,TGCAGTGCCAGATGGGCCGCCCAAGAGACCCAGTACTTC,CSARWAAQETQYF
NA,TRBV29-1,TRBJ1-2,few,TGCAGCGCCGGACAGAGGGATGGCTACACCTTC,CSAGQRDGYTF
TRBD2,TRBV5-1,TRBJ2-3,NA,TGCGCCAGCAGCTCGGGAGGAAGCGGGAGTTTGGATACGCAGTATTTT,CASSSGGSGSLDTQYF
TRBD1,TRBV29-1,TRBJ2-2,NA,TGCAGCGTTTCCCGACAGGGGGCTGTTGGCACCGGGGAGCTGTTTTTT,CSVSRQGAVGTGELFF
TRBD2,TRBV7-9,TRBJ2-5,NA,TGTGCCAGCAGCTTGGGACTAGCTGGGACCCAGTACTTC,CASSLGLAGTQYF
TRBD1,TRBV27,TRBJ2-7,few,TGTGCCAGCAGTCACCAACCGGGACAGATCACCTACGAGCAGTACTTC,CASSHQPGQITYEQYF
TRBD1,TRBV7-9,TRBJ2-7,NA,TGTGCCAGCGCCCCGGGACAGGTACACTACGAGCAGTACTTC,CASAPGQVHYEQYF
NA,TRBV10-3,TRBJ2-7,few,TGTGCCATCAGTGCGGAACAGATTAGCGAGCAGTACTTC,CAISAEQISEQYF
NA,TRBV20-1,TRBJ1-1,few,TGCAGTAAAGGACAGTACACTGAAGCTTTCTTT,CSKGQYTEAFF
NA,TRBV21-1,TRBJ2-7,NA,TGTGCCAGCAGCAAGAAAGGGGGATCCTCCTACGAGCAGTACTTC,CASSKKGGSSYEQYF
TRBD1,TRBV28,TRBJ2-5,NA,TGTGCCAGCAGTCGCCGGGACAGAGAAGAGACCCAGTACTTC,CASSRRDREETQYF
NA,TRBV11-2,TRBJ2-5,NA,TGTGCCAGCAGCTCGGAAAGGGGCATCGGTCAAGAGACCCAGTACTTC,CASSSERGIGQETQYF
TRBD2,TRBV12-3/TRBV12-4,TRBJ2-5,NA,TGTGCCAGCCAGAGCGGGAGGGGAGAGACCCAGTACTTC,CASQSGRGETQYF
NA,TRBV10-3,TRBJ1-1,few,TGTGCCATCAGTGAGACGGGGTCACCCTGGTCCATTGAAGCTTTCTTT,CAISETGSPWSIEAFF
TRBD1,TRBV20-1,TRBJ2-7,NA,TGCAGTGCTAGTCCCTGGACAGGCTACGAGCAGTACTTC,CSASPWTGYEQYF
TRBD2,TRBV4-1,TRBJ2-7,NA,TGCGCCAGCAGCCAAAGGACGGGACTAGGCTACGAGCAGTACTTC,CASSQRTGLGYEQYF
NA,TRBV7-7,TRBJ2-7,NA,TGTGCCAGCATCCTTGTCATCCGCTACGAGCAGTACTTC,CASILVIRYEQYF
NA,TRBV29-1,TRBJ1-1,NA,TGCAGCGTTGACTTCGGAGGGATCGGCACTGAAGCTTTCTTT,CSVDFGGIGTEAFF
TRBD2,TRBV19,TRBJ2-7,few,TGTGCCAGTAGTATAGTCGAGGAGCGGGAGGACTCCTACGAGCAGTACTTC,CASSIVEEREDSYEQYF
TRBD1,TRBV6-5,TRBJ2-7,NA,TGTGCCAGCAGTTACGGGGGACAGCCCTACGAGCAGTACTTC,CASSYGGQPYEQYF
NA,TRBV2,TRBJ2-3,few,TGTGCCAGCCGTGCGGGACCTAGCACAGATACGCAGTATTTT,CASRAGPSTDTQYF
TRBD2,TRBV20-1,TRBJ2-1,NA,TGCAGTGCGGGAGGGGCAGCGGGAGTTTTGCAGTTCTTC,CSAGGAAGVLQFF
TRBD2,TRBV7-2,TRBJ2-3,NA,TGTGCCAGCAGCCTAAGACTAGCGGGGGCCCTTGGGTTCACAGATACGCAGTATTTT,CASSLRLAGALGFTDTQYF
NA,TRBV29-1,TRBJ2-3,NA,TGCAGCGTAGTGTCCATTAGAACAGGTCGCCGCACAGATACGCAGTATTTT,CSVVSIRTGRRTDTQYF
NA,TRBV29-1,TRBJ1-4,NA,TGCAGCGCCCGAGTGGGCGACGGTGAAAAACTGTTTTTT,CSARVGDGEKLFF
NA,TRBV9,TRBJ1-2,NA,TGTGCCAGCAGCGTAGATATGGACCTCTATGGCTACACCTTC,CASSVDMDLYGYTF
NA,TRBV4-1,TRBJ2-2,NA,TGCGCCAGCAGCCCCGGTGATCGCACCGGGGAGCTGTTTTTT,CASSPGDRTGELFF
NA,TRBV6-5,TRBJ2-5,NA,TGTGCCAGCAGTTACATGTGGGAGGGGGTGGAGACCCAGTACTTC,CASSYMWEGVETQYF
NA,TRBV24-1,TRBJ2-5,NA,TGTGCCACCAGTGCGCGAAGTACCTCCCAAGAGACCCAGTACTTC,CATSARSTSQETQYF
NA,TRBV7-9,TRBJ2-5,NA,TGTGCCAGCAGCTTAGTTGACGGGGGCCCTCCCTACAATGAGCAGTACTTC,CASSLVDGGPPYNEQYF
NA,TRBV24-1,TRBJ2-7,NA,TGTGCCACCAGTGGAGCGCTTCCCTACGAGCAGTACTTC,CATSGALPYEQYF
NA,TRBV29-1,TRBJ2-7,many,TGCAGCGTTGAGGGCAACCAGTACGAGCAGTACTTC,CSVEGNQYEQYF
NA,TRBV20-1,TRBJ1-2,NA,TGCAGTGCCCCGTACTATGGCTACACCTTC,CSAPYYGYTF
TRBD1,TRBV27,TRBJ1-5,NA,TGTGCCAGCACAGCGACAGGGCCATGGCCCAATCAGCCCCAGCATTTT,CASTATGPWPNQPQHF
TRBD2,TRBV3-1,TRBJ2-1,NA,TGTGCCAGCAGCCGGGGACTATCGGACCGCAAGTTCTTC,CASSRGLSDRKFF
TRBD1,TRBV20-1,TRBJ2-4,few,TGCAGTGCTAGAGAACGGACAGGAAAATTACTAGCCAAAAACATTCAGTACTTC,CSARERTGKLLAKNIQYF
TRBD2,TRBV24-1,TRBJ2-1,NA,TGTGCCACCGGTCCGGGAGGCCACAATGAGCAGTTCTTC,CATGPGGHNEQFF
NA,TRBV5-1,TRBJ2-3,few,TGCGCCAGCACCCGGGGGGCAGCATTTAGCACAGATACGCAGTATTTT,CASTRGAAFSTDTQYF
NA,TRBV19,TRBJ1-1,NA,TGTGCCAGTATCGATATGGAGACAGGGAACACTGAAGCTTTCTTT,CASIDMETGNTEAFF
NA,TRBV4-1,TRBJ2-1,NA,TGCGCCAGCAGCCAAGTCCCCGTCAAGTACAATGAGCAGTTCTTC,CASSQVPVKYNEQFF
NA,TRBV11-2,TRBJ2-1,NA,TGTGCCAGCAGCTTAATATCCCGTTTCGCCTACAATGAGCAGTTCTTC,CASSLISRFAYNEQFF
TRBD2,TRBV20-1,TRBJ2-7,NA,TGCAGTGCTGAGCACCTAGCGGGTCAGACCTACGAGCAGTACTTC,CSAEHLAGQTYEQYF